This T cell receptor (beta chain) was identified during a study of T-cell reconstitution after alpha-beta-depleted transplantation in children. Whole-study results and caveats: Reportedly, only several hundred clones from non-depleted graft cells drove alpha-beta T-cell counts at about two months. The authors attributed T-cell counts and diversity one year after transplant mostly to newly produced T cells. Some patients owed their high day-60 TCRbeta diversity to surviving recipient T cells and thymic progenitors.

V dropped 4 bases and J dropped 6 bases, with 13 bases sitting between them. The length of the CDR3 is 15 residues. CDR1 is MDHEN and CDR2 is SYDVKM in the germline V gene. It was with unique molecular identifiers that the TCRbeta library was prepared. From the PCR reads, TCRdb called clonotypes with MiXCR, one entry per CDR3 protein. The profile shows over 150,000 distinct CDR3 sequences, around 7% of them singletons. This clonotype came up many times. Its antigen is as yet unknown. The chain joins TRBV28 to TRBJ1-6; D perhaps matches TRBD1 (6 bases). The clonotype was recovered from a boy under 10 years old with acute lymphoblastic leukemia, due to receive a stem cell transplant. The sample was PBMCs, taken before TCRalphabeta/CD19-depleted stem cell transplant. CDR3 in amino acids: CASSSAGDGNSPLHF. For the CDR3, the DNA is TGTGCCAGCAGTTCCGCAGGGGATGGTAATTCACCCCTCCACTTT.